What follows describes a single TCR beta chain. Its antigen remains undetermined. No much larger clone exists at a distance of one base, and base qualities are not known. Reading from cysteine to phenylalanine, the CDR3 counts 15 amino acids. This entry keeps only the CDR3 DNA: 45 bases, framed from base 1. According to the germline V gene, CDR1 reads SGHVS and CDR2 reads FQNEAQ. Trimming leaves V shorter by 1 base and J shorter by 7 bases, with the junction holding 5 bases beyond the gene matches. Using the deep immunoSEQ assay, TCR CDR3 regions were amplified from genomic DNA by multiplex PCR. For each cell subset, the extracted genomic DNA was distributed evenly across all wells of several immunoSEQ 96-well plates, and each plate served as one replicate. For sorted subsets, about 210 ng of genomic DNA, equivalent to some 33,000 T cell genomes, went into each replicate PCR. Purified libraries were measured with a Qubit 3.0 fluorometer, size-checked on a Bioanalyzer 2100, and measured again with the KAPA Library Quantification kit. A separate single-read 150-cycle Illumina NextSeq 550 flow cell was used to sequence each immunoSEQ 96-well plate. The authors processed their data as follows. Because the immunoSEQ output included only junctional sequences and no quality scores, the filtering could not be the same as the filtering used for full-length reads. Sequences were annotated with PyIR, a Python wrapper for IgBLAST v1.9, and V/J genes and CDR3 were assigned using IMGT germline references. Any read was removed if the V/J assignment was weak (E-value above 1e-6), the CDR3 was missing, or the read contained stop codons, out-of-frame junctions, or ambiguous translated residues. V3J clonotypes were defined as sequences sharing the same inferred V gene, J gene, and CDR3 amino acid sequence. The percentage overlap between two repertoires was calculated by dividing the number of shared unique clonotypes by the size of the smaller repertoire. RTK rarefaction, the Chao1 estimator, and Recon v2.1 estimates of unobserved clonotypes were used to assess repertoire richness. Generation probabilities were computed with OLGA for all TCRbeta clonotypes obtained by the gDNA method from several donors. Drawn from immuneACCESS, this table holds only the in-frame rearrangements with V and J called that TCRdb kept. Clones are partly lost; checked studies trace under half to an unresolved V gene and leave the rest unexplained. The DNA was the basis for D and trimming; V, J and clone size are from that table. The sample records about 980,000 clones, around 80% of which are singletons. The leading ten clones occupy 1.5% of the sample.

This sample is part of a study of shared clonotypes between healthy human individuals (dated by TCRdb to 2018 to 2020). Turning to the overall study: The cohort comprised a couple of women and three men aged 18 to 49 years. For each donor, CD4 naive and CD4 memory were each given three plates, CD8 naive was given two plates, and CD8 memory was given one plate. The study deeply sequenced blood TCR repertoires of five healthy adults to estimate repertoire size and the extent of clonotype sharing between individuals. To increase sequencing depth and limit assay-specific biases, TCR repertoire library preparation and sequencing were carried out by different laboratories using diverse techniques. Per donor, leukapheresis produced somewhere between about 0.85 and 9.5 billion PBMCs.

Paper-wide results and their limitations: Pairwise subsampling led to the expectation that sequencing depth would affect the degree of clonotype sharing among donors. Incomplete sequencing was indicated by rarefaction of sorted-subset datasets, despite the large sequencing depth. Sampling was limited to blood, and TCR repertoires in tissue likely differ from TCR repertoires in blood. Around 5% of naive CD4, 3.5% of naive CD8, roughly 2.4% of memory CD4, and about 0.4% of memory CD8 clonotypes were shared across several donors. Clonotypes shared by all four sorted-subset donors showed higher generation probabilities than non-shared clonotypes. Because the study included a small number of donors, the genetic and exposure-history diversity represented was limited. Naive subsets generally had larger estimated clonotype richness than memory subsets.

The donors were healthy, HIV-negative adults who had no recently reported acute infections or vaccinations. Every donor was a Caucasian adult residing in Nashville, Tennessee, USA. CD4+ T cells were enriched by magnetic negative selection; naive cells were then positively selected on CD45RA, and the negative fraction formed the memory subset. Blood was obtained by leukapheresis, after which PBMCs were separated by Ficoll-Histopaque density gradient centrifugation and cryopreserved in liquid nitrogen vapor phase. Purity and quantity of every magnetically sorted T cell population were checked by analytical flow cytometry. Each sorted fraction had its genomic DNA isolated and then quantified by UV absorbance on a Nanodrop 2000c.

What was sequenced was memory CD4+ T cells sorted from blood. This sample's cell subset or site label indicates: CD45RA-negative fraction. The TCR originated in a man aged 18 to 30 in good health. Recombination linked TRBV7-8 to TRBJ1-5; 9 middle bases align to TRBD1. The encoded CDR3 is CASSLGGQGRQPQHF. The DNA sequence is as follows: TGTGCCAGCAGCTTAGGAGGACAGGGGAGACAGCCCCAGCATTTT.